Below, 31 T cell receptor beta chains from the same sample are listed, as sequenced in a study of blood T cell repertoires in COVID-19 (dated by TCRdb to the early 2020s). The method was the immunoSEQ multiplex PCR assay. The clones in this table, taken by TCRdb from immuneACCESS, are in-frame only. Not every clone is retained; where verified, under half of the shortfall comes from an unresolved V gene, and the cause of the rest is unknown. This sample gives around 200,000 clones in total; around 80% of them show up just once. The ten largest clones capture around 5.1% of the sample. The sample was peripheral blood. Every receptor here comes from a woman aged 70-85 years with acute or convalescent COVID-19.

J is TRBJ1-5 and V is TRBV19; D unclear. The CDR3 extends over 15 amino acids. The germline CDR1 and CDR2 sequences are LNHDA and SQIVND (reference sequence). V lost 3 bases and J 3 bases, leaving 12 bases between the germline ends. In DNA form, the CDR3 reads TGTGCCAGTAGTATGAGCAGGTCAGCCAATCAGCCCCAGCATTTT. This encodes CASSMSRSANQPQHF.

Here the CDR3 reads CASSAERNSNQPQHF. For the CDR3, the DNA is TGTGCCAGCAGTGCCGAGAGGAATAGCAATCAGCCCCAGCATTTT. The genes are TRBV2 and TRBJ1-5, with no clear D. Germline lookup yields CDR1 SNHLY and CDR2 FYNNEI. V lost 4 bases, J lost 0 bases, and 10 bases lay in between. CDR3 length equals 15 residues.

Concerning this clone: In the same sample, other DNA sequences code for this CDR3. The chain couples TRBV5-1 to TRBJ1-2, with D perhaps matching TRBD1 (6 bases). This CDR3 spans 14 amino acids. The germline V gene has CDR1 SGHRS and CDR2 YFSETQ. The V gene lost 2 bases and the J gene lost 4 bases, with 12 bases spanning the gap. The CDR3: CASSFGQSIYGYTF. CDR3 coding DNA: TGCGCCAGCAGCTTTGGACAGTCAATCTATGGCTACACCTTC.

V usage is TRBV5-4 and J usage is TRBJ1-1, with D maybe TRBD1 (5 bases). V was cut by 4 bases and J by 7 bases, with 14 bases left in between. This CDR3 is 13 amino acids long. The germline gives CDR1 SGHNT, CDR2 YYREEE (reference sequence). The CDR3, as DNA: TGTGCCAGCAGCCTGGGACTAGGGATTGAAGCTTTCTTT. It translates to CASSLGLGIEAFF.

This clone was seen once. The chain couples TRBV28 to TRBJ1-2; 7 bases agree with TRBD1. This CDR3 is built from 14 residues. J was trimmed by 4 bases and V by 2 bases; bases with no gene match: 4. Germline loops: CDR1 MDHEN, CDR2 SYDVKM. The CDR3 protein is CASSLEGQLYGYTF. CDR3 DNA sequence: TGTGCCAGCAGTTTAGAGGGACAGCTCTATGGCTACACCTTC.

This clone has a handful of counts. This rearrangement joins TRBV20-1 to TRBJ2-1, with TRBD2 identical over 9 bases. The J segment lost 2 bases and the V segment lost 3 bases, leaving 5 bases of the junction unmatched. From germline, CDR1 is DFQATT and CDR2 SNEGSKA (reference sequence). CDR3 length equals 15 residues. Here the CDR3 DNA reads TGCAGTGCTAGTAGCGGGAGTACCGCCTACAATGAGCAGTTCTTC. It encodes CSASSGSTAYNEQFF.

This clone was seen at least ten times. The V call is TRBV19, the J call TRBJ2-2, with D perhaps matching TRBD1 (5 bases). Germline V gene sequence: CDR1 LNHDA, CDR2 SQIVND (reference sequence). V was clipped by 7 bases and J by 7 bases, with 10 bases between them. The CDR3 length is 12 residues. For the CDR3, the DNA is TGTGCCAGTACAGCAGGGTACGGGGAGCTGTTTTTT. This encodes CASTAGYGELFF.

This chain connects TRBV12-3 or TRBV12-4 to TRBJ1-2, with D unclear. The CDR3 is 11 residues long. Trimming cost V 7 bases and J 7 bases, with 10 bases left between them. The CDR3 bases are TGTGCCAGCAAGCACAGCGGTGGCTACACCTTC. Translated: CASKHSGGYTF.

This chain connects TRBV28 to TRBJ2-5; the match to TRBD2 covers 10 bases. CDR3 length: 14 amino acids. The germline gives CDR1 MDHEN, CDR2 SYDVKM. Losses at the gene ends were 8 bases for V and 0 bases for J; bases not matched to a gene: 3. The CDR3 nucleotides read TGTGCCAGCCTGACTAGCGGGTACCAAGAGACCCAGTACTTC. This translates into CASLTSGYQETQYF.

Only one count was recorded for this clone. The V and J genes are TRBV23-1 and TRBJ2-5; D ambiguous. TRBV23-1 is identified as an open reading frame with a role that is uncertain. V was cut by 0 bases and J by 5 bases, with 4 bases left in between. CDR3 length: 12 amino acids. For the CDR3, the DNA is TGCGCCAGCAGTCAATCCGTCGAGACCCAGTACTTC. It yields the protein CASSQSVETQYF.

Note on this clone: Other DNA variants within this sample encode the same CDR3. The chain recombines TRBV5-1 with TRBJ1-5, with D perhaps matching TRBD1 (6 bases). The V and J ends lost 4 bases and 5 bases respectively, with 13 bases between them. Germline assignment: CDR1 SGHRS and CDR2 YFSETQ. The CDR3 consists of 14 residues. The CDR3 loop reads CASSPDSGDQPQHF. CDR3 DNA sequence: TGCGCCAGCAGCCCGGACAGCGGGGATCAGCCCCAGCATTTT.

The chain carries TRBV10-3 and TRBJ2-2, with unresolved D. Trimming stripped 0 bases from V and 5 bases from J, with 10 bases between. Germline V CDR1 and CDR2: ENHRY, SYGVKD. There are 15 residues in the CDR3. The CDR3 DNA is TGTGCCATCAGTGAGTCGATAACAGTGACCGGGGAGCTGTTTTTT. Translated, it gives CAISESITVTGELFF.

Details on this clone: At one of its ends the junction is not consistent with the germline gene, which may arise from a read error. V is TRBV7-7 and J is TRBJ2-1; maybe TRBD2 (6 bases). Germline V CDR1 and CDR2: SSHAT, FNYEAQ (reference sequence). This CDR3 has 14 amino acids. CDR3: CASSPGTASNEQFF. In DNA, the CDR3 is TGTGCTAGCAGCCCAGGGACTGCCTCCAATGAGCAGTTCTTC. The variable domain in full, with the rest retrieved from reference TRBV7-7 and TRBJ2-1, is GAGVSQSPRYKVTKRGQDVTLRCDPISSHATLYWYQQALGQGPEFLTYFNYEAQPDKSGLPSDRFSAERPEGSISTLTIQRTEQRDSAMYRCASSPGTASNEQFFGPGTRLTVL.

The rearrangement joins TRBV5-4 to TRBJ2-1; 11 bases match TRBD1. The V gene's germline CDR1 is SGHNT and CDR2 YYREEE (reference sequence). This CDR3 spans 16 amino acids. V shed 0 bases, J shed 8 bases, and the junction held 7 bases outside the gene matches. This CDR3 is CASSLARDRGSHEQFF. CDR3 DNA: TGTGCCAGCAGCTTGGCCAGGGACAGGGGGTCCCATGAGCAGTTCTTC.

This chain links TRBV4-2 with TRBJ2-3, with D unclear. The CDR3 runs to 12 residues. Trimming pared 0 bases from V and 6 bases from J, leaving 4 bases between. Germline V CDR1 and CDR2: LGHNA, YNFKEQ. The CDR3 DNA follows: TGTGCCAGCAGCCAAGACGGGGATACGCAGTATTTT. Translation: CASSQDGDTQYF.

The V gene is TRBV6-5, the J gene TRBJ2-5; TRBD2 aligns across 7 bases. Germline CDR1 reads MNHEY; CDR2 reads SVGAGI. The CDR3 covers 13 residues. J lost 3 bases, V lost 10 bases, and 8 bases had no gene match. CDR3 sequence reads: CATGVGREETQYF. CDR3 in DNA: TGTGCCACCGGGGTAGGGAGGGAAGAGACCCAGTACTTC.

The V and J genes are TRBV5-1 and TRBJ2-1, with TRBD2 identical over 7 bases. This CDR3 is 14 amino acids long. V lost 2 bases to trimming and J lost 10 bases; unmatched junction nucleotides: 9. CDR1 is SGHRS and CDR2 is YFSETQ in the germline V gene. CDR3 nucleotide sequence: TGCGCCAGCAGCTTCGTAGGACTAGTTCAGGAGCAGTTCTTC. Translating it yields CASSFVGLVQEQFF.

This sequence joins TRBV6-5 and TRBJ1-1, with 8 nucleotides matching TRBD1. The CDR3 is 15 residues long. Germline-derived CDR1 and CDR2 are MNHEY and SVGAGI. With 4 bases clipped from V and 4 bases from J, the junction kept 8 bases outside the gene matches. CDR3 region: CASSSLDRVATEAFF. CDR3 coding DNA: TGTGCCAGCAGTTCCCTGGACAGGGTGGCCACTGAAGCTTTCTTT.

V usage is TRBV2 and J usage is TRBJ1-1; TRBD1 agrees at 9 bases. CDR1 is SNHLY and CDR2 is FYNNEI in the germline V gene. V lost 10 bases to trimming and J lost 9 bases; unmatched junction nucleotides: 12. This CDR3 has 13 amino acids. The CDR3 DNA sequence: TGTGCCACCACAACCGGACAGGGGACAAAAGCTTTCTTT. Its protein product is CATTTGQGTKAFF.

The CDR3 sequence: CASSLLMAGGMNTEAFF. The DNA of the CDR3 is TGTGCCAGCAGTTTATTAATGGCAGGGGGCATGAACACTGAAGCTTTCTTT. The chain carries TRBV27 and TRBJ1-1; 8 positions match TRBD1. This CDR3 contains 17 residues. The V segment lost 1 base and the J segment 0 bases; nucleotides outside the gene matches: 7. Per the germline V gene, CDR1 is MNHEY and CDR2 is SMNVEV (reference sequence).

This clone came up once. The chain couples TRBV19 to TRBJ2-1, with 10 bases aligning to TRBD2. Losses at the gene ends were 3 bases for V and 0 bases for J; bases not matched to a gene: 2. The CDR3 is 16 residues long. CDR1 LNHDA and CDR2 SQIVND come from the germline V gene (reference sequence). This CDR3 reads CASSIASGSSYNEQFF. In DNA, the CDR3 is TGTGCCAGTAGTATCGCTAGCGGGAGCTCCTACAATGAGCAGTTCTTC. Complete variable domain (other parts from reference TRBV19 and TRBJ2-1): DGGITQSPKYLFRKEGQNVTLSCEQNLNHDAMYWYRQDPGQGLRLIYYSQIVNDFQKGDIAEGYSVSREKKESFPLTVTSAQKNPTAFYLCASSIASGSSYNEQFFGPGTRLTVL.

The V and J genes are TRBV19 and TRBJ2-1; D not certain. Germline CDR1 is LNHDA and CDR2 is SQIVND (reference sequence). Trimming removed 5 bases from V and 0 bases from J, with 11 bases in between. The CDR3 has 15 amino acids. Written as DNA, the CDR3 is TGTGCCAGTAGTTTGGCGGAGAGCTCCTACAATGAGCAGTTCTTC. It specifies CASSLAESSYNEQFF.

In the case of this clone: An end of the junction differs from the germline gene, which may be a read error. V gene TRBV30 combines with J gene TRBJ2-7; 7 bases are a match to TRBD1. Germline CDR1 is GTSNPN and CDR2 is SVGIG (reference sequence). This CDR3 region has 17 residues. As DNA, the CDR3 is TGTGCCTGGAGTTACCTCCCATCCGGGACAGTCTCCCACGAGCAGTACTTC. Its protein is CAWSYLPSGTVSHEQYF.

In its sample, this clone was seen once. V is TRBV5-1 and J is TRBJ2-1; 12 nucleotides line up with TRBD2. Germline CDR1 and CDR2: SGHRS and YFSETQ. The CDR3 covers 19 residues. V was clipped by 0 bases and J by 7 bases; unmatched bases: 14. The CDR3 DNA is TGCGCCAGCAGCTTGGGTGGTGGACTTACCGGGACTAGCGGGAATGAGCAGTTCTTC. Its translation is CASSLGGGLTGTSGNEQFF.

This clone was seen a handful of times. The genes are TRBV5-6 and TRBJ1-1; 9 bases agree with TRBD1. The germline gives CDR1 SGHDT, CDR2 YYEEEE. This CDR3 has 15 amino acids. The junction had 7 bases not matched to a gene; V was cut back by 4 bases and J by 3 bases. The CDR3 region is CASSRDRAGYTEAFF. CDR3 DNA sequence: TGTGCCAGCAGCAGGGACAGGGCCGGGTACACTGAAGCTTTCTTT.

In this sample, this clone turned up once. The chain combines TRBV29-1 with TRBJ2-5; TRBD1 might be the D (6 bases). The CDR3 spans 14 residues. The V gene lost 4 bases and the J gene lost 7 bases, with 19 bases spanning the gap. Germline V gene lookup returns CDR1 SQVTM and CDR2 ANQGSEA. The CDR3 region has the DNA TGCAGCGTTGGGTTGGGGGCGGGCGTGGGGACCCAGTACTTC. Translating it yields CSVGLGAGVGTQYF.

V and J are TRBV5-1 and TRBJ2-1, with D maybe TRBD2 (5 bases). The CDR3 runs to 19 residues. Looked up from germline, CDR1 is SGHRS and CDR2 is YFSETQ. The ends were cut back, 4 bases at V and 0 bases at J, with 23 bases in the middle. In DNA form, the CDR3 reads TGCGCCAGCAGCCCGATGGGCGGGTTTGGCGGAAGCTCCTACAATGAGCAGTTCTTC. Amino acid sequence: CASSPMGGFGGSSYNEQFF.

The chain couples TRBV24-1 to TRBJ2-1; possible D gene TRBD2, 6 bases. With 4 bases removed from V and 0 bases from J, the gap between germline ends came to 18 bases. Germline CDR1 and CDR2: KGHDR and SFDVKD. This CDR3 region has 18 residues. CDR3 DNA: TGTGCCACCAGTGAACGAAAGGGACGGGGGAGCTCCTACAATGAGCAGTTCTTC. As protein: CATSERKGRGSSYNEQFF.

The J gene is TRBJ1-1, the V gene TRBV18; possibly TRBD1 for D (5 bases). Germline V lookup: CDR1 KGHSH, CDR2 LQKENI. V was pared by 3 bases and J by 1 base, with 15 bases between. The CDR3 covers 16 residues. The CDR3 nucleotides are TGTGCCAGCTCACCTTCCGTAGACAGCACGAACACTGAAGCTTTCTTT. As protein: CASSPSVDSTNTEAFF.

This chain uses TRBV19 with TRBJ2-3; TRBD2 matches 8 bases. The CDR3 contains 15 residues. The germline V gene has CDR1 LNHDA and CDR2 SQIVND (reference sequence). Trimming at V came to 6 bases and at J to 1 base, leaving 6 bases not matched to a gene. DNA of the CDR3: TGTGCCAGTAGACCGACTAGCGTGGGCACAGATACGCAGTATTTT. Residues: CASRPTSVGTDTQYF.

The chain links TRBV5-1 to TRBJ1-1; 10 nucleotides line up with TRBD1. Germline loops: CDR1 SGHRS, CDR2 YFSETQ. This CDR3 has 16 amino acids. Trimming cost V 3 bases and J 5 bases; bases outside gene matches: 10. This CDR3 is CASSSGTGALGTEAFF. The CDR3 bases are TGCGCCAGCAGCTCCGGGACAGGGGCGTTGGGGACTGAAGCTTTCTTT.